What follows are 27 T cell receptor beta chains derived from one specimen sequenced in a study of cytomegalovirus exposure and HLA in healthy donors. Libraries were prepared by immunoSEQ multiplex PCR; TCRdb keeps only in-frame clonotypes and omits some of them. The sample records approximately 270,000 clones, roughly 87% being singletons. The sequenced sample consisted of PBMCs. These receptors were collected from a man younger than 30 in good health and CMV-seropositive.

The gene calls are TRBV7-2 and TRBJ2-7; TRBD2 matches 7 bases. The CDR3 loop spans 14 amino acids. Germline CDR1 is SGHTA and CDR2 is FQGNSA. V was clipped by 5 bases and J by 6 bases; unmatched bases: 10. DNA for the CDR3: TGTGCCAGCAGCGACGGACTAGGCCGCGGCGAGCAGTACTTC. Translating it yields CASSDGLGRGEQYF.

This chain links TRBV9 with TRBJ1-2; no reliable D call. Germline-derived CDR1 and CDR2 are SGDLS and YYNGEE. The CDR3 is 14 amino acids. The ends were cut back, 0 bases at V and 7 bases at J, with 13 bases in the middle. The DNA of the CDR3 is TGTGCCAGCAGCGTAGCAGAGGGCGCGCGTGGCTACACCTTC. Amino acids: CASSVAEGARGYTF.

This clone was observed a few times. CDR3 protein: CASSRTSGIYEQYF. DNA for the CDR3: TGTGCCAGCAGCCGGACTAGCGGGATCTACGAGCAGTACTTC. This chain joins TRBV27 and TRBJ2-7; 12 bases line up with TRBD2. This CDR3 is 14 amino acids long. CDR1 and CDR2 (germline): MNHEY, SMNVEV (reference sequence). V was pared by 6 bases and J by 3 bases, with 3 bases of the junction left unmatched.

V is TRBV28 and J is TRBJ1-2; D unclear. The germline V gene has CDR1 MDHEN and CDR2 SYDVKM. The CDR3 loop spans 12 amino acids. The ends were cut back, 5 bases at V and 5 bases at J, with 9 bases in the middle. CDR3 in amino acids: CASSLNGYGYTF. DNA for the CDR3: TGTGCCAGCAGTCTTAACGGGTATGGCTACACCTTC.

V and J are TRBV6-1 and TRBJ2-4; D ambiguous. The CDR3 loop spans 11 amino acids. In germline, CDR1 is MNHNS, CDR2 SASEGT. Trimming removed 4 bases at V and 6 bases at J, with 4 bases between. CDR3 sequence (DNA): TGTGCCAGCAGTGGAACAAACATTCAGTACTTC. This encodes CASSGTNIQYF.

This chain connects TRBV6-5 to TRBJ2-5; 8 bases line up with TRBD1. Germline loops: CDR1 MNHEY, CDR2 SVGAGI. The CDR3 length is 15 residues. Germline trimming cut 4 bases from V and 4 bases from J; bases unmatched to any gene: 8. This CDR3 is CASSSSGGLGETQYF. The CDR3 DNA follows: TGTGCCAGCAGTTCTTCAGGGGGCCTAGGAGAGACCCAGTACTTC.

This chain links TRBV6-5 with TRBJ1-1; 7 bases line up with TRBD1. CDR1 is MNHEY and CDR2 is SVGAGI in the germline V gene. With V trimmed by 8 bases and J by 5 bases, 11 bases remained unmatched. The CDR3 length is 14 residues. CDR3 residues: CASVATGEGTEAFF. The CDR3 DNA reads as TGTGCCAGCGTCGCTACAGGGGAGGGAACTGAAGCTTTCTTT.

V usage is TRBV11-2 and J usage is TRBJ2-3, with TRBD2 matching 7 bases. Per the germline V gene, CDR1 is SGHAT and CDR2 is FQNNGV. The V and J ends lost 5 bases and 0 bases, in that order; junction bases with no gene match: 8. The CDR3 totals 16 residues. This CDR3 is CASSPRSGLSTDTQYF. DNA of the CDR3: TGTGCCAGCAGCCCACGTAGCGGGTTAAGCACAGATACGCAGTATTTT.

The chain couples TRBV18 to TRBJ1-1; D might be TRBD1 (6 bases). Trimming cost V 3 bases and J 11 bases, with 22 bases left between them. CDR3 length: 15 amino acids. Germline assignment: CDR1 KGHSH and CDR2 LQKENI. The CDR3 spells CASSPSELMGGSAFF. For the CDR3, the DNA is TGTGCCAGCTCACCGTCGGAATTAATGGGGGGCAGTGCTTTCTTT.

The chain recombines TRBV27 with TRBJ2-1; no firm D call. Trimming took off 7 bases at V and 3 bases at J, with 19 bases between the two ends. The CDR3 runs 16 residues. Germline V lookup: CDR1 MNHEY, CDR2 SMNVEV (reference sequence). The CDR3 nucleotides are TGTGCCAGCACCCCCCGCGCTCAGACCTTCTACAATGAGCAGTTCTTC. Encoded protein: CASTPRAQTFYNEQFF.

CDR3 in DNA: TGTGCCAGCAGTTATCCGGGACAGGGGGTGAACACTGAAGCTTTCTTT. This encodes CASSYPGQGVNTEAFF. This chain joins TRBV7-9 and TRBJ1-1; TRBD1 matches at 11 bases. The CDR3 loop spans 16 amino acids. Germline loops: CDR1 SEHNR, CDR2 FQNEAQ (reference sequence). Trimming removed 6 bases from V and 0 bases from J; junction bases left unmatched: 6.

The gene calls are TRBV2 and TRBJ1-5; unclear D gene. Trimming took off 6 bases at V and 7 bases at J, with 16 bases between the two ends. The CDR3 contains 14 residues. Germline-derived CDR1 and CDR2 are SNHLY and FYNNEI. CDR3 in DNA: TGTGCCAGCAGCGCTGAGGCAGGCGGGCAGCCCCAGCATTTT. This codes for CASSAEAGGQPQHF.

This chain uses TRBV19 with TRBJ1-2, with 11 bases fitting TRBD1. V was clipped by 7 bases and J by 4 bases; unmatched bases: 8. The CDR3 runs to 15 residues. CDR1 is LNHDA, CDR2 SQIVND, per germline (reference sequence). CDR3: CASNLGQGAAYGYTF. The CDR3 coding sequence is TGTGCCAGTAACCTCGGACAGGGGGCTGCCTATGGCTACACCTTC.

The J gene is TRBJ2-1, the V gene TRBV29-1, with 11 positions matching TRBD2. The trim removed 8 bases at V and 4 bases at J, leaving 10 bases unmatched. Germline loops: CDR1 SQVTM, CDR2 ANQGSEA. The CDR3 loop spans 15 amino acids. The DNA of the CDR3 is TGCAGCTCCTTTCCGACTAGCGGGACTTACAATGAGCAGTTCTTC. Encoded protein: CSSFPTSGTYNEQFF.

V gene TRBV14 combines with J gene TRBJ2-7, with D perhaps matching TRBD2 (6 bases). The V gene lost 0 bases and the J gene lost 6 bases, with 15 bases spanning the gap. CDR1 is SGHDN, CDR2 FVKESK, per germline. This CDR3 comprises 15 residues. The CDR3 loop reads CASSQDFTGVGEQYF. In DNA, the CDR3 is TGTGCCAGCAGCCAAGATTTTACGGGAGTAGGCGAGCAGTACTTC.

The chain employs TRBV9 and TRBJ2-1; 8 bases line up with TRBD2. The CDR3 totals 15 residues. V lost 0 bases and J lost 4; bases outside the gene matches: 3. Germline CDR1 SGDLS, CDR2 YYNGEE. The CDR3 is CASSVVSGTYNEQFF. For the CDR3, the DNA is TGTGCCAGCAGCGTAGTTAGCGGGACGTACAATGAGCAGTTCTTC.

This clone was observed a handful of times. The chain links TRBV18 to TRBJ1-5; 9 nucleotides line up with TRBD1. J gave up 11 bases and V 4 bases, and 6 bases lay outside the gene matches. Germline CDR1 and CDR2: KGHSH and LQKENI. The CDR3 is 13 residues long. For the CDR3, the DNA is TGTGCCAGCTCACAGGACAGGGGATTGGCCCAGCATTTT. It specifies CASSQDRGLAQHF.

The chain uses TRBV27 and TRBJ1-5; 8 positions match TRBD1. Germline assignment: CDR1 MNHEY and CDR2 SMNVEV (reference sequence). The CDR3 is 17 amino acids. With 4 bases clipped from V and 7 bases from J, the junction kept 15 bases outside the gene matches. The CDR3 region is CASSSLSGQGDRQPQHF. The CDR3, as DNA: TGTGCCAGCAGTTCTCTGAGCGGACAGGGAGATCGGCAGCCCCAGCATTTT.

V gene TRBV7-9 combines with J gene TRBJ1-1, with 7 positions matching TRBD1. Unmatched junction bases numbered 14, after V lost 4 bases and J lost 3 bases. Germline V gives CDR1 SEHNR, CDR2 FQNEAQ (reference sequence). This CDR3 has 17 residues. CDR3 sequence reads: CASSSTGQGRGYTEAFF. The CDR3 DNA is TGTGCCAGCAGCTCGACAGGGCAGGGTAGAGGGTACACTGAAGCTTTCTTT.

The chain uses TRBV18 and TRBJ2-5; D is unclear. Trimming left V 3 bases short and J 3 bases short, with 14 bases between. The CDR3 extends over 15 amino acids. CDR1 KGHSH and CDR2 LQKENI come from the germline V gene. CDR3 sequence (DNA): TGTGCCAGCTCACCCCGGGTTAGCTCGGAAGAGACCCAGTACTTC. It is translated as CASSPRVSSEETQYF.

The V gene is TRBV16, the J gene TRBJ2-1; 9 bases are shared with TRBD2. Germline V gene data show CDR1 as KGHSY and CDR2 as FQNENV. The CDR3 has 15 amino acids. With V trimmed by 7 bases and J by 3 bases, 7 bases remained unmatched. The CDR3 nucleotides read TGTGCCAGCACCCCCACTAGCGGGTTCTACAATGAGCAGTTCTTC. Its translation is CASTPTSGFYNEQFF.

This rearrangement joins TRBV5-4 to TRBJ2-3; 12 bases map to TRBD2. The CDR3 loop spans 16 amino acids. Germline CDR1 SGHNT, CDR2 YYREEE (reference sequence). V lost 1 base and J lost 6; bases outside the gene matches: 6. DNA of the CDR3: TGTGCCAGCAGCTTGTACGTGCTAGCGGGAGGGGATACGCAGTATTTT. It codes for CASSLYVLAGGDTQYF.

J is TRBJ2-1 and V is TRBV28; D gene uncertain. CDR1 and CDR2 (germline): MDHEN, SYDVKM. With 6 bases removed from V and 0 bases from J, the gap between germline ends came to 15 bases. The CDR3 extends over 16 amino acids. CDR3 sequence (DNA): TGTGCCAGCAGCTCCGGATCAGCCAGCTCCTACAATGAGCAGTTCTTC. This gives the protein CASSSGSASSYNEQFF.

The V call is TRBV5-1, the J call TRBJ1-1; tentative D call: TRBD1 (6 bases). Germline V lookup: CDR1 SGHRS, CDR2 YFSETQ. The CDR3 has 14 amino acids. Trimming took 2 bases from V and 5 from J, leaving 13 bases between them. CDR3 residues: CASSFSRGQTEAFF. The CDR3 DNA follows: TGCGCCAGCAGCTTTTCCCGGGGGCAGACTGAAGCTTTCTTT.

This clone was seen a single time. V and J are TRBV27 and TRBJ1-2, with TRBD1 matching 8 bases. The CDR3 sequence is 15 residues long. From germline, CDR1 is MNHEY and CDR2 SMNVEV (reference sequence). V shed 4 bases and J 4 bases; nucleotides not matched to a gene: 8. The DNA for the CDR3 is TGTGCCAGCAGTTCGGGCCTACAGGGGGTCTATGGCTACACCTTC. Translation: CASSSGLQGVYGYTF.

This chain joins TRBV7-8 and TRBJ1-1; D is possibly TRBD1 (6 bases). Germline V gene lookup returns CDR1 SGHVS and CDR2 FQNEAQ. There are 15 residues in the CDR3. Trimming cost V 5 bases and J 0 bases, with 13 bases left between them. The CDR3 region is CASSPGGTLNTEAFF. CDR3 nucleotide sequence: TGTGCCAGCAGCCCGGGGGGGACACTGAACACTGAAGCTTTCTTT. Together with reference TRBV7-8 and TRBJ1-1, the CDR3 gives the full variable domain: GAGVSQSPRYKVAKRGQDVALRCDPISGHVSLFWYQQALGQGPEFLTYFQNEAQLDKSGLPSDRFFAERPEGSVSTLKIQRTQQEDSAVYLCASSPGGTLNTEAFFGQGTRLTVV.

A remark on this clone: The DNA is omitted, as the CDR3 cannot be located on it reliably, and the CDR3 follows TCRdb's listing. This chain connects TRBV7-2 to TRBJ1-5. In germline, CDR1 is SGHTA, CDR2 FQGNSA. With termini counted, the CDR3 has 14 amino acids. CDR3: CASSLFGSGQPQHF.